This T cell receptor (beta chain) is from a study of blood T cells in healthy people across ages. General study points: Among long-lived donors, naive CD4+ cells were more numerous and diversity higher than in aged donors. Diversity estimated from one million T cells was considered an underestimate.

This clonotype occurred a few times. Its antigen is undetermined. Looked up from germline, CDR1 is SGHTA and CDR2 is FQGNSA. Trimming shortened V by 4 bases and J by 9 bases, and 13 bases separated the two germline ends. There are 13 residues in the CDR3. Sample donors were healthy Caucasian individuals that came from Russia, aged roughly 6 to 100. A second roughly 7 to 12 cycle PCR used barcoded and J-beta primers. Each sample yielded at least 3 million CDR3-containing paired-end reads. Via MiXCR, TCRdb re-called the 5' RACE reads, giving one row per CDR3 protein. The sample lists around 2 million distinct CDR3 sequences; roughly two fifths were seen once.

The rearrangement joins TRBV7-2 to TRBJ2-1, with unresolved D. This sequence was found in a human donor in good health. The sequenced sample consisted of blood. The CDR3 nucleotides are TGTGCCAGCAGCTCATCAAGACTCGGTGAGCAGTTCTTC. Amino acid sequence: CASSSSRLGEQFF.